The 14 T cell receptor beta chains below come from one sample, sequenced in a study of T cells after yellow fever vaccination. Via MiXCR, TCRdb re-called the 5' RACE reads, giving one row per CDR3 protein. The sample holds 510,000 or so distinct CDR3 sequences; under 25% are singletons and the top ten take more than 13%. Sequencing used PBMCs, obtained 15 days after the yellow fever booster vaccination. The receptors were sampled from a man younger than 45 who received the YFV17D yellow fever vaccine.

This clonotype was counted only a few times. The chain is built from TRBV20-1 and TRBJ2-3; the D call may be TRBD1 or TRBD2 (5 bases each). CDR3 length: 15 amino acids. V dropped 6 bases and J dropped 2 bases, with 18 bases sitting between them. Germline assignment: CDR1 DFQATT and CDR2 SNEGSKA (reference sequence). The CDR3 DNA reads as TGCAGTGCCAAAGAGGGGAGCGCGGCCACAGATACGCAGTATTTT. This sequence encodes CSAKEGSAATDTQYF.

The CDR3 nucleotides are TGTGCCAGCACTCTTCTTAGCGGAACCGGGGAGCTGTTTTTT. The encoded protein is CASTLLSGTGELFF. The chain combines TRBV5-6 with TRBJ2-2; D may be TRBD2 (6 bases). The V gene lost 6 bases and the J gene lost 5 bases, with 14 bases spanning the gap. Germline assignment: CDR1 SGHDT and CDR2 YYEEEE. The CDR3 sequence is 14 residues long.

The chain carries TRBV7-2 and TRBJ2-5; D may be TRBD2 (6 bases). CDR1 and CDR2 (germline): SGHTA, FQGNSA. Trimming took off 1 base at V and 5 bases at J, with 17 bases between the two ends. This CDR3 has 16 amino acids. CDR3 in DNA: TGTGCCAGCAGCTTAGGGCGGGGCTTGGGAAAGGAGACCCAGTACTTC. It yields the protein CASSLGRGLGKETQYF.

The chain uses TRBV7-9 and TRBJ2-1; no firm D call. The CDR3 has 10 amino acids. Germline CDR1 and CDR2: SEHNR and FQNEAQ (reference sequence). Deletions cut 11 bases from V and 6 bases from J, with 8 bases between. The CDR3 DNA reads TGTGCCTCCCAAGCCAATGAGCAGTTCTTC. Its translation is CASQANEQFF.

The chain employs TRBV20-1 and TRBJ2-1, with D perhaps matching TRBD2 (5 bases). V was trimmed by 5 bases and J by 1 base, leaving 18 bases between them. There are 16 residues in the CDR3. Germline V CDR1 and CDR2: DFQATT, SNEGSKA (reference sequence). The CDR3 region is CSARHPPRTSYNEQFF. CDR3 bases: TGCAGTGCTCGACATCCTCCCCGGACTTCCTACAATGAGCAGTTCTTC.

The chain employs TRBV6-1 and TRBJ2-1; possible D gene TRBD2, 6 bases. The CDR3 is 15 residues long. Trimming cost V 6 bases and J 4 bases, with 16 bases left between them. Germline V gives CDR1 MNHNS, CDR2 SASEGT. In DNA, the CDR3 is TGTGCCAGCAGACACCGGGACTTTTTATACAATGAGCAGTTCTTC. It codes for CASRHRDFLYNEQFF.

The J gene is TRBJ2-2, the V gene TRBV15; the D is unclear. The CDR3 is 14 amino acids. Trimming cost V 3 bases and J 0 bases, with 5 bases left between them. The V gene's germline CDR1 is LNHNV and CDR2 YYDKDF (reference sequence). The CDR3 DNA reads as TGTGCCACCAGCAGTAGAACGAACACCGGGGAGCTGTTTTTT. It specifies CATSSRTNTGELFF.

This clonotype was picked up a small number of times. J is TRBJ1-1 and V is TRBV7-3, with 12 nucleotides matching TRBD1. CDR1 is SGHTA and CDR2 is FQGTGA in the germline V gene. V was pared by 0 bases and J by 3 bases, with 2 bases of the junction left unmatched. The CDR3 is made up of 16 amino acids. The CDR3 DNA sequence: TGTGCCAGCAGCTTAACGGGACAGGGGGCTTACACTGAAGCTTTCTTT. Protein sequence: CASSLTGQGAYTEAFF.

This sequence joins TRBV10-3 and TRBJ2-3, with TRBD1 matching over 11 bases. This CDR3 spans 15 amino acids. V shed 6 bases and J 2 bases; nucleotides not matched to a gene: 4. Germline loops: CDR1 ENHRY, CDR2 SYGVKD. In nucleotides, the CDR3 is TGTGCCATCAGAGGGACAGGGGGAACCACAGATACGCAGTATTTT. This encodes CAIRGTGGTTDTQYF.

The chain employs TRBV5-1 and TRBJ1-3, with a tentative D call TRBD1 (5 bases). This CDR3 has 14 amino acids. Trimming removed 4 bases from V and 0 bases from J, with 8 bases in between. Germline values: CDR1 SGHRS, CDR2 YFSETQ. CDR3 nucleotide sequence: TGCGCCAGCAGCGGGGGTTCCTCTGGAAACACCATATATTTT. Residues: CASSGGSSGNTIYF.

This rearrangement joins TRBV9 to TRBJ2-3; D remains unclear. Trimming pared 0 bases from V and 3 bases from J, leaving 8 bases between. Germline-derived CDR1 and CDR2 are SGDLS and YYNGEE. The CDR3 loop spans 14 amino acids. CDR3 residues: CASSVEGGTDTQYF. The CDR3 DNA reads TGTGCCAGCAGCGTAGAAGGTGGGACAGATACGCAGTATTTT.

This clonotype came up a few times. CDR3 in DNA: TGCAGCGTTGTAGGTCCAGGAGAATCAACGCAGTATTTT. Translating it yields CSVVGPGESTQYF. J is TRBJ2-3 and V is TRBV29-1, with unresolved D. Germline values: CDR1 SQVTM, CDR2 ANQGSEA. This CDR3 has 13 amino acids. With 4 bases removed from V and 9 bases from J, the gap between germline ends came to 17 bases.

This clonotype appeared a few times. The V gene is TRBV12-3 or TRBV12-4, the J gene TRBJ1-4, with D possibly matching TRBD1 (5 bases). This CDR3 has 14 amino acids. The V end lost 3 bases, the J end lost 6 bases, and 11 bases lay between the germline ends. Here the CDR3 DNA reads TGTGCCAGCAGTTTGGGGGGGGATGATGAAAAACTGTTTTTT. Translating gives CASSLGGDDEKLFF.

This clonotype was seen a handful of times. The CDR3 DNA follows: TGTGCCAGCAGTTACGGACAGGACGAAGCTTTCTTT. Amino acid sequence: CASSYGQDEAFF. V is TRBV6-2 or TRBV6-3 and J is TRBJ1-1; 7 nucleotides match TRBD1. The CDR3 is 12 residues long. Trimming took 2 bases from V and 8 from J; bases not matched to a gene: 2. Per the germline V gene, CDR1 is MNHEY and CDR2 is SVGEGT.